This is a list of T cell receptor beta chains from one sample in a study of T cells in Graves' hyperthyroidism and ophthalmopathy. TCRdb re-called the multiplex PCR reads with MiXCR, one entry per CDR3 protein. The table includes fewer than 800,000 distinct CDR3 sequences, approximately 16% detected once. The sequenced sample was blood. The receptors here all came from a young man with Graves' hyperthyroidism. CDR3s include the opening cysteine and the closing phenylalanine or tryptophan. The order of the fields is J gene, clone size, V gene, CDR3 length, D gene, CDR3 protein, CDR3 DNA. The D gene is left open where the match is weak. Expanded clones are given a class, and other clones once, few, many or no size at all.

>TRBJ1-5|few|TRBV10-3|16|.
CAISEDGIGGNQPQHF
TGTGCCATCAGTGAGGACGGTATAGGGGGCAATCAGCCCCAGCATTTT
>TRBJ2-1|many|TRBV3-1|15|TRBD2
CASSQGTSNYNEQFF
TGTGCCAGCAGCCAAGGGACTAGTAACTACAATGAGCAGTTCTTC
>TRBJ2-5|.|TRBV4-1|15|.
CASSQGFIARKTRYF
TGCGCCAGCAGCCAAGGGTTCATAGCGAGGAAGACCCGGTACTTC
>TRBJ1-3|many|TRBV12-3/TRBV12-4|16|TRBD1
CASSLVSGGPGNTIYF
TGTGCCAGCAGTTTAGTTTCAGGGGGACCTGGAAACACCATATATTTT
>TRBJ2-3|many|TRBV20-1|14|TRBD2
CSAPGLAGTDTQYF
TGCAGTGCTCCAGGACTAGCGGGCACAGATACGCAGTATTTT
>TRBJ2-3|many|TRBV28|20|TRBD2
CASSLQPTGSPSGRTDTQYF
TGTGCCAGCAGTTTACAACCGACAGGGAGTCCTAGCGGGAGAACAGATACGCAGTATTTT
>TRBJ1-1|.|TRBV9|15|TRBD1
CASSDGDREVTEAFF
TGTGCCAGCAGCGACGGGGACAGGGAAGTCACTGAAGCTTTCTTT
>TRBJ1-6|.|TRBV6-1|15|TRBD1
CASSERTGATSPLHF
TGTGCCAGCAGTGAGAGGACAGGGGCCACCTCACCCCTCCACTTT
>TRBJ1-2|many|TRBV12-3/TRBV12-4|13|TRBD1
CASSSGTDYGYTF
TGTGCCAGCAGTTCCGGGACAGATTATGGCTACACCTTC
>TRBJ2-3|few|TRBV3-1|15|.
CASSYREGVPDTQYF
TGTGCCAGCAGCTATCGGGAAGGGGTTCCAGATACGCAGTATTTT
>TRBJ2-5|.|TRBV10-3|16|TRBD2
CAIRGGLAGGGETQYF
TGTGCCATCAGGGGAGGACTAGCGGGAGGAGGAGAGACCCAGTACTTC